Following are 23 T cell receptor beta chains from one sample sequenced in a study of T cell changes during pregnancy in multiple sclerosis. TCRdb's table, derived via immunoSEQ multiplex PCR, lists solely in-frame clones and lacks some. This sample has 65,000 to 90,000 clones; around 92% occur once, and the top ten carry over 2.5%. Sequenced material: peripheral blood, taken in the third trimester of pregnancy. These receptors were collected from a female donor in good health, enrolled as a control in a pregnancy study.

This chain joins TRBV7-2 and TRBJ2-3, with TRBD1 as a possible D gene (5 bases). V gave up 5 bases and J gave up 3 bases, with 15 bases separating them. The CDR3 consists of 15 residues. Germline V gives CDR1 SGHTA, CDR2 FQGNSA. The CDR3 coding sequence is TGTGCCAGCAGCCCAGACAGCCTTGGGACAGATACGCAGTATTTT. It codes for CASSPDSLGTDTQYF.

This clone has just a few counts. The chain couples TRBV7-6 to TRBJ1-5; no clear D. V was trimmed by 3 bases and J by 7 bases, leaving 10 bases between them. The CDR3 is 13 amino acids. Germline V gene lookup returns CDR1 SGHVS and CDR2 FNYEAQ. CDR3: CASSLRVDQPQHF. CDR3 DNA: TGTGCCAGCAGCTTGAGGGTTGACCAGCCCCAGCATTTT.

This chain connects TRBV7-6 to TRBJ2-1; D gene ambiguous. The V and J ends lost 4 bases and 6 bases respectively, with 10 bases between them. Germline values: CDR1 SGHVS, CDR2 FNYEAQ. CDR3 length equals 13 residues. This CDR3 is CASSWAFGNEQFF. For the CDR3, the DNA is TGTGCCAGCAGCTGGGCCTTCGGCAATGAGCAGTTCTTC.

V is TRBV6-6 and J is TRBJ2-1; D is undetermined. CDR3 length: 15 residues. From germline, CDR1 is MNHNY and CDR2 SVGAGI (reference sequence). Trimming shortened V by 2 bases and J by 7 bases, and 15 bases separated the two germline ends. Written as DNA, the CDR3 is TGTGCCAGCAGTTACCCGGCAGGTTCCTTTAATGAGCAGTTCTTC. Amino acids: CASSYPAGSFNEQFF.

V usage is TRBV10-1 and J usage is TRBJ2-1; D unresolved. The V and J ends lost 4 bases and 9 bases respectively, with 16 bases between them. The CDR3 is 14 amino acids. From germline, CDR1 is WNHNN and CDR2 SYGVQD (reference sequence). The CDR3 loop reads CASSVLQVSGEQFF. CDR3 DNA sequence: TGCGCCAGCAGTGTCCTCCAGGTTTCCGGTGAGCAGTTCTTC.

The J gene is TRBJ2-3, the V gene TRBV7-2; TRBD2 is a possible D gene (6 bases). This CDR3 comprises 13 residues. With 4 bases removed from V and 8 bases from J, the gap between germline ends came to 13 bases. Germline V gene sequence: CDR1 SGHTA, CDR2 FQGNSA. The CDR3 nucleotides read TGTGCCAGCAGCTCGGGGGAGCATGGTACGCAGTATTTT. Its translation: CASSSGEHGTQYF.

The J gene is TRBJ2-7, the V gene TRBV28, with a weak D call TRBD1 (6 bases). Germline-derived CDR1 and CDR2 are MDHEN and SYDVKM. The V and J ends lost 5 bases and 7 bases respectively, with 18 bases between them. The CDR3 loop spans 14 amino acids. CDR3 residues: CASSLLQGTGEQYF. The CDR3 DNA reads as TGTGCCAGCAGTCTACTACAGGGAACGGGAGAGCAGTACTTC.

This clone was picked up a small number of times. An end of the junction differs from the germline gene, which may be a read error. The chain couples TRBV7-7 to TRBJ2-2; 7 nucleotides agree with TRBD2. CDR1 and CDR2 from the germline V gene are SSHAT and FNYEAQ (reference sequence). CDR3 length: 16 residues. As DNA, the CDR3 is TGTGCTAGCAGCTTAAACGGACTAGGGGACACCGGGGAGCTGTTTTTT. Amino acid sequence: CASSLNGLGDTGELFF. Drawing the rest from reference TRBV7-7 and TRBJ2-2, the complete variable domain is GAGVSQSPRYKVTKRGQDVTLRCDPISSHATLYWYQQALGQGPEFLTYFNYEAQPDKSGLPSDRFSAERPEGSISTLTIQRTEQRDSAMYRCASSLNGLGDTGELFFGEGSRLTVL.

The CDR3 loop reads CATSLGQRYEQYF. The CDR3 nucleotides read TGTGCCACCAGCTTGGGACAACGATACGAGCAGTACTTC. The chain joins TRBV15 to TRBJ2-7; a possible D gene is TRBD1 (6 bases). The CDR3 spans 13 residues. Trimming took off 5 bases at V and 4 bases at J, with 12 bases between the two ends. Looked up from germline, CDR1 is LNHNV and CDR2 is YYDKDF (reference sequence).

V usage is TRBV6-6 and J usage is TRBJ1-2; D may be TRBD1 (6 bases). Trimming pared 7 bases from V and 5 bases from J, leaving 20 bases between. The CDR3 is 15 residues long. Germline V CDR1 and CDR2: MNHNY, SVGAGI (reference sequence). The CDR3 sequence: CASTSTLGTQYGYTF. In DNA form, the CDR3 reads TGTGCCAGCACTAGTACTTTGGGGACACAATATGGCTACACCTTC.

This clone was recorded only once. V usage is TRBV4-2 and J usage is TRBJ2-6, with TRBD2 matching 12 bases. Trimming at V came to 4 bases and at J to 0 bases, leaving 4 bases not matched to a gene. This CDR3 region has 18 residues. CDR1 and CDR2 (germline): LGHNA, YNFKEQ. CDR3 sequence: CASSRKLAGGSGANVLTF. In DNA form, the CDR3 reads TGTGCCAGCAGCCGGAAACTAGCGGGGGGCTCTGGGGCCAACGTCCTGACTTTC.

This chain connects TRBV7-2 to TRBJ1-5; tentative D call: TRBD1 (5 bases). The CDR3 length is 16 residues. V lost 1 base to trimming and J lost 4 bases, with 14 bases between them. Germline V gene data show CDR1 as SGHTA and CDR2 as FQGNSA. The CDR3 sequence is CASSLGSYRQNQPQHF. The CDR3 region has the DNA TGTGCCAGCAGCTTAGGGAGTTACAGGCAAAATCAGCCCCAGCATTTT.

The chain joins TRBV7-2 to TRBJ2-1; the D is unclear. Trimming removed 5 bases at V and 0 bases at J, with 14 bases between. The CDR3 contains 16 residues. Germline V gives CDR1 SGHTA, CDR2 FQGNSA. CDR3 amino acids: CASSPLSRSSYNEQFF. As DNA, the CDR3 is TGTGCCAGCAGCCCCCTGTCGCGGAGCTCCTACAATGAGCAGTTCTTC.

The chain uses TRBV4-1 and TRBJ1-5; 10 bases match TRBD1. Per the germline V gene, CDR1 is MGHRA and CDR2 is YSYEKL. CDR3 length equals 15 residues. The V and J ends lost 4 bases and 4 bases, in that order; junction bases with no gene match: 4. The CDR3 loop reads CASSPGQGGNQPQHF. The CDR3 DNA sequence: TGCGCCAGCAGCCCTGGACAGGGGGGTAATCAGCCCCAGCATTTT.

The CDR3 sequence is CASSLRTGENSPLHF. Written as DNA, the CDR3 is TGTGCCAGCAGCTTACGGACAGGGGAGAATTCACCCCTCCACTTT. This chain links TRBV7-6 with TRBJ1-6, with 9 bases identical to TRBD1. The CDR3 spans 15 residues. Germline V gives CDR1 SGHVS, CDR2 FNYEAQ. Losses at the gene ends were 2 bases for V and 7 bases for J; bases not matched to a gene: 3.

This rearrangement joins TRBV27 to TRBJ2-5; 8 bases map to TRBD2. The V segment lost 5 bases and the J segment 3 bases; nucleotides outside the gene matches: 20. CDR3 length: 19 amino acids. Per the germline V gene, CDR1 is MNHEY and CDR2 is SMNVEV (reference sequence). The CDR3 bases are TGTGCCAGCAGTAGCTCCCCCCCGGGTAGCGGGGCCCTCAAAGAGACCCAGTACTTC. It specifies CASSSSPPGSGALKETQYF.

This rearrangement joins TRBV5-4 to TRBJ1-2; D gene ambiguous. CDR3 size: 12 residues. The germline V and J ends were trimmed by 0 bases and 6 bases, with 6 bases remaining between them. Germline assignment: CDR1 SGHNT and CDR2 YYREEE (reference sequence). The CDR3 loop is CASSLVRDGYTF. The DNA for the CDR3 is TGTGCCAGCAGCTTGGTTCGGGATGGCTACACCTTC.

The chain couples TRBV29-1 to TRBJ1-4; 9 bases are shared with TRBD1. Germline CDR1 reads SQVTM; CDR2 reads ANQGSEA. The junction had 9 bases not matched to a gene; V was cut back by 2 bases and J by 5 bases. The CDR3 is 16 amino acids. CDR3 sequence (DNA): TGCAGCGTTGAATCAGAAACCGGGACAGGGAATGAAAAACTGTTTTTT. Translating gives CSVESETGTGNEKLFF.

This clone was counted only a few times. This chain joins TRBV9 and TRBJ2-5; 7 bases map to TRBD1. The CDR3 consists of 14 residues. From germline, CDR1 is SGDLS and CDR2 YYNGEE. The V gene end was trimmed by 1 base and the J gene end by 2 bases; junction bases not matched to a gene: 2. The CDR3 spells CASSVRDRQETQYF. For the CDR3, the DNA is TGTGCCAGCAGCGTAAGGGACAGACAAGAGACCCAGTACTTC.

This chain connects TRBV19 to TRBJ1-2, with D unclear. Trimming took 3 bases from V and 2 from J, leaving 10 bases between them. CDR1 and CDR2 from the germline V gene are LNHDA and SQIVND (reference sequence). CDR3 length: 14 amino acids. The CDR3 sequence: CASSIRRENYGYTF. The CDR3 coding sequence is TGTGCCAGTAGTATCCGCCGGGAGAACTATGGCTACACCTTC.

The rearrangement uses TRBV5-1 and TRBJ1-4, with D perhaps matching TRBD1 (5 bases). V was trimmed by 3 bases and J by 8 bases, leaving 17 bases between them. CDR3 length: 15 residues. Germline CDR1 SGHRS, CDR2 YFSETQ. CDR3 bases: TGCGCCAGCAGCTCTACAGGATTAAAGGGGGAAAAACTGTTTTTT. This gives the protein CASSSTGLKGEKLFF.

The chain couples TRBV10-3 to TRBJ1-1; TRBD1 matches at 7 bases. Trimming at V came to 0 bases and at J to 7 bases, leaving 2 bases not matched to a gene. The CDR3 contains 13 residues. Per the germline V gene, CDR1 is ENHRY and CDR2 is SYGVKD. The CDR3 DNA reads as TGTGCCATCAGTGAGTCGGGACAGAGTGAAGCTTTCTTT. It translates to CAISESGQSEAFF.

V is TRBV5-4 and J is TRBJ2-1; D perhaps matches TRBD2 (5 bases). The CDR3 loop spans 15 amino acids. In germline, CDR1 is SGHNT, CDR2 YYREEE (reference sequence). V was shortened by 0 bases and J by 0 bases, with 7 bases between the two germline ends. The CDR3 region has the DNA TGTGCCAGCAGCTTGGGGACTTCCTCCTACAATGAGCAGTTCTTC. Its protein product is CASSLGTSSYNEQFF.